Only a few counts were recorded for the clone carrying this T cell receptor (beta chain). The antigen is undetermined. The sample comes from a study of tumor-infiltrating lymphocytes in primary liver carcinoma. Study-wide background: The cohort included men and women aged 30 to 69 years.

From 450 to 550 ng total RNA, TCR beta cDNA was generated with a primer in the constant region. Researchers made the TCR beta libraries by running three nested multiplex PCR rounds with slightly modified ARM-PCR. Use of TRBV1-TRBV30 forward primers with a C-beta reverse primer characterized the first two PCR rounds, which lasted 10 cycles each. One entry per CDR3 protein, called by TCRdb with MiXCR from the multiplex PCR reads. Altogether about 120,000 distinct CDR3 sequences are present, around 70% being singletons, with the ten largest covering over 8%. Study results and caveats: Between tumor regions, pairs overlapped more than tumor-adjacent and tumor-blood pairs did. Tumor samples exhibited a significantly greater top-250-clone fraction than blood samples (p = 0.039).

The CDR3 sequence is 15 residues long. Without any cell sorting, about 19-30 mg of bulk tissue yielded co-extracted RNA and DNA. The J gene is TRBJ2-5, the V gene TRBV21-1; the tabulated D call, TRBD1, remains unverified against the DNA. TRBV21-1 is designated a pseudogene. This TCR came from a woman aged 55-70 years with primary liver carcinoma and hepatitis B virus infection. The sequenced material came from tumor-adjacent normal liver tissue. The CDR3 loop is CASIRILGQQETQYF. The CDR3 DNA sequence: TGTGCCAGCATCCGAATACTCGGACAGCAAGAGACCCAGTACTTC.